This T cell receptor (beta chain) was documented in a study of post-analysis software for immune sequencing data. Study-wide context: Clinical courses comprised relapsing-remitting, secondary progressive and progressive-relapsing multiple sclerosis. Findings and caveats of the study: Among roughly five TRBV segments more frequent in patients than controls were TRBV5-6, TRBV5-1 and TRBV20-1. Significantly decreased normalized Chao1 diversity was recorded for multiple sclerosis patients relative to controls.

Unique-molecular-identifier-tagged TCR beta cDNA libraries were used. TCRdb redid the calling of the PCR reads with MiXCR, one entry per CDR3 protein. The table records fewer than 550,000 distinct CDR3 sequences, 34% of them present only once. Concerning this clonotype: Its specificity is not known.

V lost 0 bases to trimming and J lost 7 bases, with 17 bases between them. This CDR3 contains 15 residues. CDR1 is SGHRS and CDR2 is YFSETQ in the germline V gene. This chain connects TRBV5-1 to TRBJ2-7; TRBD1 might be the D (6 bases). This receptor was taken from a girl aged 2 to 17 with multiple sclerosis. Sequences were obtained from blood. The chain's CDR3 is CASSLGTASYNEQYF. The CDR3 DNA reads TGCGCCAGCAGCTTGGGGACAGCCTCCTACAATGAGCAGTACTTC.